These T cell receptor beta chains were read from a single sample in a study of T cell responses to AZD1222 COVID-19 vaccine. Assay used: immunoSEQ multiplex PCR; TCRdb lists only in-frame clones, some missing. Of around 99,000 clones in the sample, over 75% are singletons; the top ten hold about 13%. The sample here was peripheral blood, taken on day 0 of MenACWY control vaccination. These receptors all stem from an adult in good health. Both conserved end residues are part of each CDR3.

V	J	CDR3
TRBV4-2	TRBJ2-5	CASSQALGGEETQYF
TRBV27	TRBJ2-5	CASRVFGAEETQYF
TRBV7-3	TRBJ2-7	CASSSTGGEQYF
TRBV24-1	TRBJ2-1	CATSDLEREYDEQFF
TRBV7-9	TRBJ1-2	CASSPSTPIYGYTF
TRBV19	TRBJ2-6	CASNRGGFSGANVLTF
TRBV30	TRBJ2-1	CAWSVLLTSGYNEQFF
TRBV7-9	TRBJ1-1	CASSHRTDTEAFF
TRBV28	TRBJ1-3	CASSLPNIIGNTIYF
TRBV7-9	TRBJ2-3	CASSSTLDTQYF
TRBV19	TRBJ2-1	CASSMVPLALNSYNEQFF
TRBV28	TRBJ1-4	CASRDEKLFF
TRBV2	TRBJ2-7	CASSDEGLPLGEQYF
TRBV30	TRBJ2-2	CAWSESSGRDTGELFF